Given below is one T cell receptor (beta chain) in context. The V gene lost 2 bases and the J gene lost 5 bases, with 18 bases spanning the gap. Germline lookup yields CDR1 SEHNR and CDR2 FQNEAQ (reference sequence). CDR3 length equals 17 residues. Regarding treatment: roughly 20 received Ad26.COV2.S at low or high dose, single or two shots; roughly five received placebo; per-sample allocation not given. The samples date from day 63 after the first vaccine or placebo injection. These data come from a study of Ad26.COV2.S vaccination and SARS-CoV-2 variants. Assay: immunoSEQ multiplex PCR; the TCRdb copy retains only in-frame clones and omits some. The sample lists about 320,000 clones; about nine tenths were seen once.

This TCR was sampled from a person between 18 and 65 years old who received the Ad26.COV2.S COVID-19 vaccine or a placebo. Material: peripheral blood, obtained in a trial of Ad26.COV2.S vaccine versus placebo. The chain joins TRBV7-9 to TRBJ2-2; D is unresolved. In DNA form, the CDR3 reads TGTGCCAGCAGCTTAAGCCAGGACGGAATTTCTACCGGGGAGCTGTTTTTT. It yields the protein CASSLSQDGISTGELFF.